One sample yielded the 12 T cell receptor beta chains listed below, sequenced in a study of T cells after yellow fever vaccination. TCRdb re-analysed the 5' RACE reads in MiXCR, keeping a single row per CDR3 protein. The sample contains hundreds of thousands of distinct CDR3 sequences, roughly an eighth of which appear only once. The sample was CD4+ T cells sorted from PBMCs, taken 15 days after the yellow fever booster vaccination. These receptor sequences come from a man in his late teens or twenties who received the YFV17D yellow fever vaccine.

V gene TRBV19 combines with J gene TRBJ2-1; no firm D call. This CDR3 has 13 amino acids. Trimming shortened V by 10 bases and J by 2 bases, and 12 bases separated the two germline ends. Germline V lookup: CDR1 LNHDA, CDR2 SQIVND (reference sequence). DNA for the CDR3: TGTGCCACCTCGTCCAGAGCCTACAATGAGCAGTTCTTC. Encoded protein: CATSSRAYNEQFF.

This chain uses TRBV5-1 with TRBJ2-7, with a weak D call TRBD2 (5 bases). The length of the CDR3 is 15 residues. The V and J ends lost 0 bases and 6 bases respectively, with 16 bases between them. CDR1 SGHRS and CDR2 YFSETQ come from the germline V gene. As DNA, the CDR3 is TGCGCCAGCAGCTTGGGGAGTGGACTTATCGGCGAGCAGTACTTC. This translates into CASSLGSGLIGEQYF.

In this sample, this clonotype turned up a few times. CDR3 bases: TGTGCCATCAGTGAGAATTCGGGACAGGGATCTCCAAATACGCAGTATTTT. This sequence encodes CAISENSGQGSPNTQYF. The chain recombines TRBV10-3 with TRBJ2-3; 9 nucleotides agree with TRBD1. The CDR3 contains 17 residues. Germline values: CDR1 ENHRY, CDR2 SYGVKD. Unmatched junction bases numbered 13, after V lost 2 bases and J lost 7 bases.

The chain couples TRBV7-6 to TRBJ1-1, with no clear D. The CDR3 contains 13 residues. Trimming removed 4 bases at V and 4 bases at J, with 10 bases between. Germline loops: CDR1 SGHVS, CDR2 FNYEAQ. CDR3: CASSYRAGTEAFF. The CDR3 region has the DNA TGTGCCAGCAGCTACCGGGCAGGCACTGAAGCTTTCTTT. Drawing the rest from reference TRBV7-6 and TRBJ1-1, the complete variable domain is GAGVSQSPRYKVTKRGQDVALRCDPISGHVSLYWYRQALGQGPEFLTYFNYEAQQDKSGLPNDRFSAERPEGSISTLTIQRTEQRDSAMYRCASSYRAGTEAFFGQGTRLTVV.

In DNA form, the CDR3 reads TGTGCCAGCAGTTACGAGGACTCCTACGAGCAGTACGTC. Its protein product is CASSYEDSYEQYV. The rearrangement joins TRBV6-2 or TRBV6-3 to TRBJ2-7; D not certain. The V gene's germline CDR1 is MNHEY and CDR2 SVGEGT. The CDR3 is 13 amino acids. V was cut by 2 bases and J by 0 bases, with 5 bases left in between.

The V and J genes are TRBV20-1 and TRBJ2-3; 7 positions agree with TRBD2. J lost 0 bases, V lost 5 bases, and 5 bases had no gene match. Germline V gene data show CDR1 as DFQATT and CDR2 as SNEGSKA (reference sequence). The CDR3 sequence is 14 residues long. CDR3 region: CSAGSGVSTDTQYF. CDR3 sequence (DNA): TGCAGTGCTGGGAGCGGGGTTAGCACAGATACGCAGTATTTT.

The J gene is TRBJ2-3, the V gene TRBV10-3, with 8 bases aligning to TRBD2. V lost 2 bases to trimming and J lost 1 base; unmatched junction nucleotides: 8. The CDR3 has 17 residues. Germline lookup yields CDR1 ENHRY and CDR2 SYGVKD. The CDR3 here is CAISELGSGTGTDTQYF. In nucleotides, the CDR3 is TGTGCCATCAGTGAGCTGGGTAGCGGGACTGGCACAGATACGCAGTATTTT.

There are a few counts of this clonotype. This chain uses TRBV5-1 with TRBJ2-1; 9 positions match TRBD2. CDR3 length: 14 residues. Germline CDR1 and CDR2: SGHRS and YFSETQ. The V gene end was trimmed by 3 bases and the J gene end by 9 bases; junction bases not matched to a gene: 7. The CDR3 reads CASSSGTSSLEQFF. CDR3 DNA sequence: TGCGCCAGCAGCTCCGGGACTAGCAGCCTTGAGCAGTTCTTC.

The gene calls are TRBV5-4 and TRBJ2-6, with no clear D. V was cut by 4 bases and J by 0 bases, with 5 bases left in between. Germline lookup yields CDR1 SGHNT and CDR2 YYREEE (reference sequence). The CDR3 is 14 residues long. CDR3 sequence reads: CASSALSGANVLTF. The CDR3 region has the DNA TGTGCCAGCAGCGCCCTCTCTGGGGCCAACGTCCTGACTTTC.

This clonotype was observed a handful of times. V gene TRBV9 combines with J gene TRBJ2-3, with D possibly called TRBD1 or TRBD2 (5 bases each). The length of the CDR3 is 15 residues. V was shortened by 5 bases and J by 4 bases, with 17 bases between the two germline ends. Germline V CDR1 and CDR2: SGDLS, YYNGEE. CDR3 loop: CASRSPGLEADTQYF. DNA of the CDR3: TGTGCCAGCAGGTCCCCGGGGCTGGAAGCAGATACGCAGTATTTT.

The chain combines TRBV7-2 with TRBJ1-6; 10 nucleotides line up with TRBD1. Germline CDR1 reads SGHTA; CDR2 reads FQGNSA. The CDR3 has 14 amino acids. Trimming took 4 bases from V and 8 from J; bases not matched to a gene: 2. In DNA form, the CDR3 reads TGTGCCAGCAGCTCGGACAGGGGGTATTCACCCCTCCACTTT. It encodes CASSSDRGYSPLHF.

The chain couples TRBV25-1 to TRBJ2-5; D is ambiguous. Trimming pared 7 bases from V and 1 base from J, leaving 16 bases between. There are 15 residues in the CDR3. Germline V gives CDR1 MGHDK, CDR2 SYGVNS. CDR3 bases: TGTGCCAGCACCTTGGGCGGTGGAGTCCAAGAGACCCAGTACTTC. Amino acids: CASTLGGGVQETQYF.